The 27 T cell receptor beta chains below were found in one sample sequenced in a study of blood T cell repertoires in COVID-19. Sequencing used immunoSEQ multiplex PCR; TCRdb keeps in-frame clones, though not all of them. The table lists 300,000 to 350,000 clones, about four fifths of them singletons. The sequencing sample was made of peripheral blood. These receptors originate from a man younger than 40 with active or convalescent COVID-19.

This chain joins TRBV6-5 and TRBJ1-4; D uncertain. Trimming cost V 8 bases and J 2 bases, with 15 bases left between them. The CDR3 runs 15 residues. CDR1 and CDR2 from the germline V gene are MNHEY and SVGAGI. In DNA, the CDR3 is TGTGCCAGCTCCCCTACGAGGAGGACTAATGAAAAACTGTTTTTT. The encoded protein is CASSPTRRTNEKLFF.

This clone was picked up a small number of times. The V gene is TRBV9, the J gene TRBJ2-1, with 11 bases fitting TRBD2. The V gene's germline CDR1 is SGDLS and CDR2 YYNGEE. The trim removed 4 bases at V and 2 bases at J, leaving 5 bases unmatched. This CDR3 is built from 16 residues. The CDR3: CASSPRLAGPYNEQFF. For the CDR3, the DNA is TGTGCCAGCAGCCCCCGACTAGCGGGGCCCTACAATGAGCAGTTCTTC. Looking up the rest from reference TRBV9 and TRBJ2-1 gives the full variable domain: DSGVTQTPKHLITATGQRVTLRCSPRSGDLSVYWYQQSLDQGLQFLIQYYNGEERAKGNILERFSAQQFPDLHSELNLSSLELGDSALYFCASSPRLAGPYNEQFFGPGTRLTVL.

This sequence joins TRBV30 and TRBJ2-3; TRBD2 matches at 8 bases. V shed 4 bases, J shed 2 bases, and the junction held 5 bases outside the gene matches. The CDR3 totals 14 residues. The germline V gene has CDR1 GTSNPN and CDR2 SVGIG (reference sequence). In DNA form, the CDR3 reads TGTGCCTGGAATCGGCGGGAGGCCACAGATACGCAGTATTTT. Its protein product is CAWNRREATDTQYF.

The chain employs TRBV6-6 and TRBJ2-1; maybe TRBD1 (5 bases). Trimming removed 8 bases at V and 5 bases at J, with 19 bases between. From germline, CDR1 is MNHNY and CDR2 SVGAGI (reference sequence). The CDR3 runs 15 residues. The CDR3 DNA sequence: TGTGCCAGCGAAGCAGGGCTCGCCCCTAACAATGAGCAGTTCTTC. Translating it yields CASEAGLAPNNEQFF.

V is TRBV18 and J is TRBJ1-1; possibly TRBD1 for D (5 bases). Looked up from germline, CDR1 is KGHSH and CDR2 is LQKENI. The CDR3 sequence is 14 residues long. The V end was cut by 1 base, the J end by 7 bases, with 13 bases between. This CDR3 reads CASSPRPDGGEAFF. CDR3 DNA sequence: TGTGCCAGCTCACCACGTCCGGACGGGGGTGAAGCTTTCTTT.

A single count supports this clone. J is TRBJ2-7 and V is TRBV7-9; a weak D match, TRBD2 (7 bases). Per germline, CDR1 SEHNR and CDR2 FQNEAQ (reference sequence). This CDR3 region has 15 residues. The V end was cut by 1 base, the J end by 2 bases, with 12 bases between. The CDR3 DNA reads TGTGCCAGCAGCTTAGTGGGGGGGCCTACCTACGAGCAGTACTTC. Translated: CASSLVGGPTYEQYF.

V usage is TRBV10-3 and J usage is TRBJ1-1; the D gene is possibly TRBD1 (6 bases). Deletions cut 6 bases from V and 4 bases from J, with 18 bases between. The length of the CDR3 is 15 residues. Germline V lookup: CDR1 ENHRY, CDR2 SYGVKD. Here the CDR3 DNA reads TGTGCCATCAGCCCGAGGGGGGGTGAGGTCACTGAAGCTTTCTTT. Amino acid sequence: CAISPRGGEVTEAFF.

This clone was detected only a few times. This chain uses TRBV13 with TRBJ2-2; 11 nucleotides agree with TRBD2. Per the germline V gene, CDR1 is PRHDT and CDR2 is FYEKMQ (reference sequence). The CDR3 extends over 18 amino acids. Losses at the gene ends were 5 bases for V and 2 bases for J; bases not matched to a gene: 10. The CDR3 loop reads CASSPGFGTSGNTGELFF. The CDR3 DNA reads TGTGCCAGCAGCCCTGGTTTTGGGACTAGCGGAAACACCGGGGAGCTGTTTTTT.

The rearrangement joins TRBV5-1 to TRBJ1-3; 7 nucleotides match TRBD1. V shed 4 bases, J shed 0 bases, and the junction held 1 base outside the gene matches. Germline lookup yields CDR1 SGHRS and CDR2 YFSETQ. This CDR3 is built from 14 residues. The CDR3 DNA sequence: TGCGCCAGCAGCCGACAGGGCTCTGGAAACACCATATATTTT. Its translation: CASSRQGSGNTIYF.

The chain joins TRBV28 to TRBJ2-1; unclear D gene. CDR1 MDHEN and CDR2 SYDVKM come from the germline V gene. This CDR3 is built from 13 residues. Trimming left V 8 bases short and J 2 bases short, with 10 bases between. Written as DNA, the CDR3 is TGTGCCAGCGAGGAGAGCGCCTACAATGAGCAGTTCTTC. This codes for CASEESAYNEQFF.

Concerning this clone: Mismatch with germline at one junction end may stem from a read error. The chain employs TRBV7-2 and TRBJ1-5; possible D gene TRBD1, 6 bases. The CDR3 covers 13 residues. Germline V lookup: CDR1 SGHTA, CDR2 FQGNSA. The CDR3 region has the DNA TGTGCCAGCAGCATTGACAGGAGTCAGTCCCAGCATTTT. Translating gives CASSIDRSQSQHF.

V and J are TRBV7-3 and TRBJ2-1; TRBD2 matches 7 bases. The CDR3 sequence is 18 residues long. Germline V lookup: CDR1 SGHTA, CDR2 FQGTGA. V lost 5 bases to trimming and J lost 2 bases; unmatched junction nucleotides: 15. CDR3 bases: TGTGCCAGCAGCCCCCGGAGAGGGAGCGGGGCTACCTACAATGAGCAGTTCTTC. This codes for CASSPRRGSGATYNEQFF.

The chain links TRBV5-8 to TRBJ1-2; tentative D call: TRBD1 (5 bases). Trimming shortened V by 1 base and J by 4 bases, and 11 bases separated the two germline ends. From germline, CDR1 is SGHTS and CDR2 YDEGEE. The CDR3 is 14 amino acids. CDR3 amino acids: CASSLQGEFYGYTF. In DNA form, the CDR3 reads TGTGCCAGCAGCTTGCAAGGGGAATTCTATGGCTACACCTTC.

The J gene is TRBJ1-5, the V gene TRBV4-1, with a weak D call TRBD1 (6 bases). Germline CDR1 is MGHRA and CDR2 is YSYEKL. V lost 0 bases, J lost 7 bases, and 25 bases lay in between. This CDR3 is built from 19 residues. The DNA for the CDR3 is TGCGCCAGCAGCCAAGAGGGTGGCTTCGGGGGGGCAGAGTCGCAGCCCCAGCATTTT. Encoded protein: CASSQEGGFGGAESQPQHF.

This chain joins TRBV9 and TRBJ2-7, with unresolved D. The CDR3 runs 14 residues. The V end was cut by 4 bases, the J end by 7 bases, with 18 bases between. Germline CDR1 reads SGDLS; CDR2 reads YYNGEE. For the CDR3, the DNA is TGTGCCAGCAGCCCACGACCCTACCAGCGAGAGCAGTACTTC. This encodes CASSPRPYQREQYF.

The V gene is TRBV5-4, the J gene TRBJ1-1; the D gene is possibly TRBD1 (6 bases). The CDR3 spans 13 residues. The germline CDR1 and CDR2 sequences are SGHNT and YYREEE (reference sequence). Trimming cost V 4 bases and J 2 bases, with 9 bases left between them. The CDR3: CASSPGHNTEAFF. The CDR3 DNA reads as TGTGCCAGCAGCCCGGGACATAACACTGAAGCTTTCTTT.

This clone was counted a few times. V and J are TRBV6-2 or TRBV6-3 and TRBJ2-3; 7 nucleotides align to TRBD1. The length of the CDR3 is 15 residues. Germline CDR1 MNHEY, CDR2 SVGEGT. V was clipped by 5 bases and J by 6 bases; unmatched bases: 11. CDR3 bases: TGTGCCAGCAGTAATTACAGGGGCCGCGGGGATACGCAGTATTTT. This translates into CASSNYRGRGDTQYF.

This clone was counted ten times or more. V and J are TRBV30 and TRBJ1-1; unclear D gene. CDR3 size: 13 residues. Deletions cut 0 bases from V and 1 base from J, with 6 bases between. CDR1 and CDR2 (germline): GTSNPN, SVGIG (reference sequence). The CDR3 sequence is CAWSVIRNTEAFF. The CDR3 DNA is TGTGCCTGGAGTGTAATCAGGAACACTGAAGCTTTCTTT.

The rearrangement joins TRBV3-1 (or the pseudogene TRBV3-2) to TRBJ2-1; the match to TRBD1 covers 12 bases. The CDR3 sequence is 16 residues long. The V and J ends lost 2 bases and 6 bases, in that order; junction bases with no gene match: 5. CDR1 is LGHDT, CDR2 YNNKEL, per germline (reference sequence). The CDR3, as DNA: TGTGCCAGCAGCCAATTCCGGGGACAGGGGGCCAATGAGCAGTTCTTC. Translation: CASSQFRGQGANEQFF.

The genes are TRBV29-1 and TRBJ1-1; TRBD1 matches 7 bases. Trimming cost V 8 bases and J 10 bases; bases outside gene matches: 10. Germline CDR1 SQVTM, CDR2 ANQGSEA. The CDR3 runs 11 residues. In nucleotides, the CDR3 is TGCAGCTGCCTCTCGACAGGGCGAGCTTTCTTT. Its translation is CSCLSTGRAFF.

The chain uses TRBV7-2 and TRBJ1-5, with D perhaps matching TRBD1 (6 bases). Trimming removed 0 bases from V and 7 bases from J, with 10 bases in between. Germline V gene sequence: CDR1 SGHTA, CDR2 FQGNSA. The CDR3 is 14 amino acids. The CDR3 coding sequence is TGTGCCAGCAGCTTAGCAGGGGGTTACCAGCCCCAGCATTTT. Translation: CASSLAGGYQPQHF.

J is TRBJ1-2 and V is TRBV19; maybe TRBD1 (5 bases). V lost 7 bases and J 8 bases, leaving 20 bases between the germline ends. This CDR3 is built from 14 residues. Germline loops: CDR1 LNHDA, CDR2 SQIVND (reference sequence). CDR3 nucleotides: TGTGCCAGTATTAGAGACAGAGGTAGCTGGGGCTACACCTTC. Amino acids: CASIRDRGSWGYTF. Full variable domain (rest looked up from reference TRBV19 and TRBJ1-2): DGGITQSPKYLFRKEGQNVTLSCEQNLNHDAMYWYRQDPGQGLRLIYYSQIVNDFQKGDIAEGYSVSREKKESFPLTVTSAQKNPTAFYLCASIRDRGSWGYTFGSGTRLTVV.

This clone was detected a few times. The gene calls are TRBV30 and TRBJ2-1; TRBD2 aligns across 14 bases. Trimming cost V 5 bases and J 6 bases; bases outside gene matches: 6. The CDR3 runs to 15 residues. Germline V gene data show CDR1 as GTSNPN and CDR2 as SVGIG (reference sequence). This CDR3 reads CAWSKGLAGANEQFF. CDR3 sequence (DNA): TGTGCCTGGTCTAAGGGACTAGCGGGAGCCAATGAGCAGTTCTTC.

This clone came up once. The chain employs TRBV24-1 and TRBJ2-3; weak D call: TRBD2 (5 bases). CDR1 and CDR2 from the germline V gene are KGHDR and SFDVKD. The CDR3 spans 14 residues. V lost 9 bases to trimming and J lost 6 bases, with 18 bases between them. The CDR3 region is CATANEGSLDTQYF. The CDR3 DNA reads TGTGCCACCGCGAACGAGGGCTCCCTGGATACGCAGTATTTT.

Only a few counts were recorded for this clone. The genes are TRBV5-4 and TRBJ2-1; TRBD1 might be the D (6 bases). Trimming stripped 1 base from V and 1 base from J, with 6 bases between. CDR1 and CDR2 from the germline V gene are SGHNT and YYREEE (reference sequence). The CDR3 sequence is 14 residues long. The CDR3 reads CASSLTGSYNEQFF. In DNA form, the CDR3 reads TGTGCCAGCAGCTTGACAGGGTCCTACAATGAGCAGTTCTTC. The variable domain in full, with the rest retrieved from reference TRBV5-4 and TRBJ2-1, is ETGVTQSPTHLIKTRGQQVTLRCSSQSGHNTVSWYQQALGQGPQFIFQYYREEENGRGNFPPRFSGLQFPNYSSELNVNALELDDSALYLCASSLTGSYNEQFFGPGTRLTVL.

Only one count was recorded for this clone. The CDR3 here is CAWWGGTWDTEAFF. In DNA, the CDR3 is TGTGCCTGGTGGGGGGGGACCTGGGACACTGAAGCTTTCTTT. The genes are TRBV30 and TRBJ1-1, with a weak D call TRBD1 (5 bases). The CDR3 runs to 14 residues. The V end lost 5 bases, the J end lost 3 bases, and 16 bases lay between the germline ends. From germline, CDR1 is GTSNPN and CDR2 SVGIG (reference sequence).

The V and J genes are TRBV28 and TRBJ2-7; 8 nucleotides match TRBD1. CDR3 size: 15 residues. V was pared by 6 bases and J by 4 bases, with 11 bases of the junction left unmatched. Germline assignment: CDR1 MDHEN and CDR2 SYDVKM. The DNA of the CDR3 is TGTGCCAGCAGCTCCCCAGGGGGCTCTCTGTACGAGCAGTACTTC. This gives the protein CASSSPGGSLYEQYF.